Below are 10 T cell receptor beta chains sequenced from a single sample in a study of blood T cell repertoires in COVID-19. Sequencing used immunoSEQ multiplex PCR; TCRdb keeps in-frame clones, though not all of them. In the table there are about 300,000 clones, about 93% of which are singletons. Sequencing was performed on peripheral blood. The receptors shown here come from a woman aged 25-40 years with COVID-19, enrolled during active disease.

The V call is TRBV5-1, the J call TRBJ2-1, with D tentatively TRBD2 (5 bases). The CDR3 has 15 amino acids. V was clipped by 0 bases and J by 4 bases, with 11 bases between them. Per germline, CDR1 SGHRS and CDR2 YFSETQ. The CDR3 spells CASSLGTGSYNEQFF. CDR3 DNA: TGCGCCAGCAGCTTGGGGACTGGATCATACAATGAGCAGTTCTTC.

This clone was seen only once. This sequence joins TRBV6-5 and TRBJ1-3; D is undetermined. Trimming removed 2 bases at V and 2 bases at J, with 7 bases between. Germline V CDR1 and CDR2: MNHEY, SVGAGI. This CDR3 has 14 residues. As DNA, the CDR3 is TGTGCCAGCAGTTACGGGCAGCCTGGAAACACCATATATTTT. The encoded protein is CASSYGQPGNTIYF.

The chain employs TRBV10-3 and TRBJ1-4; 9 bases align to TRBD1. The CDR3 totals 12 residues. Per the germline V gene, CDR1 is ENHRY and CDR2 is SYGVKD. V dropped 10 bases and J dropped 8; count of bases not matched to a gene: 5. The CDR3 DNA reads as TGTGCCACGGGACAGGGTGAGGAAAAACTGTTTTTT. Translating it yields CATGQGEEKLFF.

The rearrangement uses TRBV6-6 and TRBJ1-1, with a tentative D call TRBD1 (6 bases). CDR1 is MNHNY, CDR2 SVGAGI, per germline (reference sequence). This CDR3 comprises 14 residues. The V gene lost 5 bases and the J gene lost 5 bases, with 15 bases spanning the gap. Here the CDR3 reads CASSPRDQGTEAFF. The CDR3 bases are TGTGCCAGCAGTCCCCGGGACCAGGGGACTGAAGCTTTCTTT.

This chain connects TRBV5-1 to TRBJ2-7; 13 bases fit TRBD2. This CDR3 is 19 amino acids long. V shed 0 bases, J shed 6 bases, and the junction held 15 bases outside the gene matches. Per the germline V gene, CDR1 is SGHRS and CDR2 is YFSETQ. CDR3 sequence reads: CASSLAPHLTSGRPGEQYF. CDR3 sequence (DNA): TGCGCCAGCAGCTTGGCCCCACATTTGACTAGCGGGAGGCCCGGCGAGCAGTACTTC.

CDR3 in amino acids: CASTQLAGGKSTQYF. The CDR3 coding sequence is TGTGCCAGCACCCAGCTAGCGGGAGGGAAGTCTACGCAGTATTTT. This chain links TRBV27 with TRBJ2-3; 12 nucleotides line up with TRBD2. Trimming cost V 7 bases and J 8 bases; bases outside gene matches: 10. The CDR3 is 15 amino acids. CDR1 is MNHEY and CDR2 is SMNVEV in the germline V gene (reference sequence).

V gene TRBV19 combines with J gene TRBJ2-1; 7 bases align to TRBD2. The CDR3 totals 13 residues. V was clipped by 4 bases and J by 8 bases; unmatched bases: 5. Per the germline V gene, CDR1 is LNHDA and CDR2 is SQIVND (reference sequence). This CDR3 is CASSTLLAYEQFF. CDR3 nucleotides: TGTGCCAGTAGTACCCTACTAGCGTATGAGCAGTTCTTC.

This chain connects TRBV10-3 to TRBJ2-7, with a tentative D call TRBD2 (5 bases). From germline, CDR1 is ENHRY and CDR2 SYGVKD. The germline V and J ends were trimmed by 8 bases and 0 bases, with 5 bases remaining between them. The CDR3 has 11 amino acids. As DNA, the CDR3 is TGTGCCATCCGGGACTCCTACGAGCAGTACTTC. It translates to CAIRDSYEQYF.

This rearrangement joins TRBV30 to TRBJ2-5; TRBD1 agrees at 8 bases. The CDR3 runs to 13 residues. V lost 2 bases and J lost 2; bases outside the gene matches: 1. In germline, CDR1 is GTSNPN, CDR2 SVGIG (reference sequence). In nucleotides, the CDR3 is TGTGCCTGGAGTAGGACAGGGCAAGAGACCCAGTACTTC. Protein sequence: CAWSRTGQETQYF.

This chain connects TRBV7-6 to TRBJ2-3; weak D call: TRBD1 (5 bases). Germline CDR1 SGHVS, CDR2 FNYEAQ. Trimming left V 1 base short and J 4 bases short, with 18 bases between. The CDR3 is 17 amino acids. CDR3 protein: CASSLDLGALAPDTQYF. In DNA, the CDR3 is TGTGCCAGCAGCTTAGATCTTGGGGCGCTGGCCCCAGATACGCAGTATTTT.